This is a list of T cell receptor beta chains from one sample in a study of T cells expressing NK-cell markers. TCRdb processed the 5' RACE reads again and assigns one entry to each CDR3 protein, with no DNA. The sample's table shows over 200,000 distinct CDR3 sequences. The material sequenced was blood T cells: a sorted CD56 or NKG2C T cell subset, CD4+ or CD8+ T cells, or bulk PBMC T cells (not recorded which). Receptor source: a man younger than 35 in good health. Both conserved end residues are part of each CDR3.

j_call v_call cdr3_aa
TRBJ2-7 TRBV28 CASWTGSYEQYF
TRBJ2-2 TRBV12-3/TRBV12-4 CASSSSSSRELFF
TRBJ2-5 TRBV6-1 CASSAGSGWYQETQYF
TRBJ2-6 TRBV12-3/TRBV12-4 CASSLSGTGGGSGANVLTF
TRBJ1-5 TRBV12-3/TRBV12-4 CASSLGGLPNQPQHF
TRBJ1-2 TRBV12-3/TRBV12-4 CASSLARTGGYYGYTF
TRBJ2-3 TRBV24-1 CATSDWTGALTDTQYF
TRBJ1-1 TRBV6-5 CASRSTGAAFF
TRBJ2-1 TRBV2 CASSEALLPQFF
TRBJ1-2 TRBV9 CASSVETTGNYGYTF
TRBJ2-5 TRBV10-3 CAIRTGGGETQYF
TRBJ1-5 TRBV6-2/TRBV6-3 CASRTSGEQPQHF
TRBJ2-7 TRBV5-6 CASSRDTYPYEQYF
TRBJ2-7 TRBV20-1 CSAAGGVQYEQYF
TRBJ2-2 TRBV5-6 CASSLRASGTGELFF
TRBJ2-1 TRBV20-1 CSVSNGLAVKNEQFF
TRBJ2-7 TRBV10-3 CAIIFTGNSSYEQYF
TRBJ1-2 TRBV6-1 CASSITGRERVYGYTF
TRBJ1-1 TRBV11-2 CASSLNPKGGTEAFF
TRBJ2-1 TRBV3-1 CASSQDGLSYNEQFF
TRBJ2-1 TRBV4-3 CASSQEVALSYNEQFF
TRBJ2-5 TRBV12-5 CASGLWRETQYF
TRBJ2-1 TRBV5-5 CASSLMSSTGEQFF
TRBJ2-5 TRBV15 CATSRDPPGGRETQYF
TRBJ2-5 TRBV5-1 CASSKDGQTQETQYF
TRBJ2-5 TRBV20-1 CSARDPQQATQETQYF
TRBJ2-5 TRBV20-1 CSARDLGPGLAGGPRETQYF